What follows is one TCR beta chain and its context. This record belongs to a study of CD8+CD57+ T cells in acquired aplastic anemia. Patients who underwent sequencing had shown CD8+CD57+ cell expansion by flow cytometry. Profiling of TCR beta VDJ combinations and CDR3 sequences used genomic DNA as template. TCRdb reprocessed the reads with MiXCR, giving one entry per CDR3 protein. The table lists about 180,000 distinct CDR3 sequences, 48% of them singletons. The ends were cut back, 4 bases at V and 3 bases at J, with 21 bases in the middle. This CDR3 has 17 amino acids. In germline, CDR1 is SGHRS, CDR2 YFSETQ.

The chain is built from TRBV5-1 and TRBJ2-3; D is unclear. The receptor's source is a human donor with aplastic anemia. The sequenced sample was sorted CD4+, CD8+, or CD8+CD57+ T cells (not recorded which) from PBMCs. The CDR3, as DNA: TGCGCCAGCAGCCCCGATGTTCCCAGCTCAGATACAGATACGCAGTATTTT. It yields the protein CASSPDVPSSDTDTQYF.